This TCR beta chain was captured by sequencing in a study of cytomegalovirus exposure and HLA in healthy donors. Everyone who donated was a healthy bone marrow donor. The PCR contained 60 Vbeta and 13 Jbeta primers. Profiled with immunoSEQ multiplex PCR; TCRdb holds only in-frame clones, not every one. The table shows under 120,000 clones, with 70% to 85% occurring only once. The sample taken for sequencing was PBMCs. The clonotype was recovered from a middle-aged woman in good health and CMV-seronegative.

In nucleotides, the CDR3 is TGTGCCAGCAGCTTAGACGGCTATAATTCACCCCTCCACTTT. Protein sequence: CASSLDGYNSPLHF. The gene calls are TRBV7-2 and TRBJ1-6; D unclear. This CDR3 has 14 amino acids. Deletions cut 1 base from V and 3 bases from J, with 4 bases between. Looked up from germline, CDR1 is SGHTA and CDR2 is FQGNSA.